The next 9 T cell receptor beta chains were all read from a single sample in a study of a mutant IDH1 vaccine in newly diagnosed glioma. The time point here: week 35, safety follow-up. The vaccine gave 300 ug of a 20-mer mutant IDH1 peptide subcutaneously per dose. Their antigens are not known. The assay was immunoSEQ multiplex PCR, and TCRdb's table has in-frame clones only and misses some. The data contain approximately 45,000 clones, 88% of them seen just once; the ten biggest clones take up more than 5%. Material: PBMCs, obtained from a glioma patient whose treatment included an IDH1 peptide vaccine. All receptors come from a woman aged 40-49 years with glioma.

J is TRBJ2-5 and V is TRBV2; D remains ambiguous. From germline, CDR1 is SNHLY and CDR2 FYNNEI. The CDR3 has 12 residues. Trimming stripped 1 base from V and 4 bases from J, with 4 bases between. CDR3 sequence: CASSEVLETQYF. CDR3 DNA: TGTGCCAGCAGTGAAGTGTTAGAGACCCAGTACTTC. Drawing the rest from reference TRBV2 and TRBJ2-5, the complete variable domain is EPEVTQTPSHQVTQMGQEVILRCVPISNHLYFYWYRQILGQKVEFLVSFYNNEISEKSEIFDDQFSVERPDGSNFTLKIRSTKLEDSAMYFCASSEVLETQYFGPGTRLLVL.

This clone appeared a single time. The chain links TRBV5-4 to TRBJ2-5, with 9 positions matching TRBD2. V lost 1 base and J lost 1; bases outside the gene matches: 5. This CDR3 region has 16 residues. The germline V gene encodes CDR1 SGHNT and CDR2 YYREEE (reference sequence). The CDR3 sequence: CASSLMTSGSQETQYF. The DNA for the CDR3 is TGTGCCAGCAGCTTGATGACTAGCGGCAGCCAAGAGACCCAGTACTTC.

The chain is built from TRBV5-4 and TRBJ1-5; D call uncertain. Deletions cut 0 bases from V and 3 bases from J, with 4 bases between. Germline V gene sequence: CDR1 SGHNT, CDR2 YYREEE (reference sequence). There are 13 residues in the CDR3. The CDR3 DNA sequence: TGTGCCAGCAGCTTGGATGTCAATCAGCCCCAGCATTTT. Protein sequence: CASSLDVNQPQHF.

This clone was picked up one time. The rearrangement links TRBV28 to TRBJ2-7; TRBD2 agrees at 8 bases. CDR3 length: 12 amino acids. Unmatched junction bases numbered 2, after V lost 7 bases and J lost 3 bases. Germline values: CDR1 MDHEN, CDR2 SYDVKM. This CDR3 reads CASTGTSYEQYF. The CDR3 nucleotides are TGTGCCAGCACCGGGACTAGCTACGAGCAGTACTTC. Drawing the rest from reference TRBV28 and TRBJ2-7, the complete variable domain is DVKVTQSSRYLVKRTGEKVFLECVQDMDHENMFWYRQDPGLGLRLIYFSYDVKMKEKGDIPEGYSVSREKKERFSLILESASTNQTSMYLCASTGTSYEQYFGPGTRLTVT.

This clone turned up a few times. The chain combines TRBV13 with TRBJ2-7, with D possibly TRBD2 on 6 matching bases. Germline V CDR1 and CDR2: PRHDT, FYEKMQ (reference sequence). This CDR3 spans 14 amino acids. The V end lost 2 bases, the J end lost 2 bases, and 10 bases lay between the germline ends. DNA for the CDR3: TGTGCCAGCAGCTTACGTGCGGGGACCTACGAGCAGTACTTC. It specifies CASSLRAGTYEQYF. The entire variable domain, with the rest obtained from reference TRBV13 and TRBJ2-7, is as follows: AAGVIQSPRHLIKEKRETATLKCYPIPRHDTVYWYQQGPGQDPQFLISFYEKMQSDKGSIPDRFSAQQFSDYHSELNMSSLELGDSALYFCASSLRAGTYEQYFGPGTRLTVT.

On this clone: At one end the junction does not follow the germline gene, possibly because of a read error. The chain links TRBV6-6 to TRBJ2-1; 11 positions match TRBD2. Germline-derived CDR1 and CDR2 are MNHNY and SVGAGI (reference sequence). The CDR3 totals 13 residues. The CDR3 is CASSPLLAGGRVF. As DNA, the CDR3 is TGTGCCAGCAGCCCCCTCCTAGCGGGGGGAAGGGTCTTC.

The chain joins TRBV4-3 to TRBJ2-3; 10 bases fit TRBD1. The CDR3 consists of 16 residues. Per the germline V gene, CDR1 is LGHNA and CDR2 is YSLEER. With 6 bases clipped from V and 0 bases from J, the junction kept 6 bases outside the gene matches. The CDR3: CASSTGTGASTDTQYF. CDR3 sequence (DNA): TGCGCCAGCAGTACCGGGACAGGGGCTAGCACAGATACGCAGTATTTT.

The chain couples TRBV2 to TRBJ2-3; no firm D call. CDR1 and CDR2 from the germline V gene are SNHLY and FYNNEI. V lost 4 bases and J lost 2, with 7 bases in between. The CDR3 length is 13 residues. For the CDR3, the DNA is TGTGCCAGCAGTGGACCATTCACAGATACGCAGTATTTT. It specifies CASSGPFTDTQYF.

The CDR3 region is CASSPDRLLTGELFF. The DNA for the CDR3 is TGTGCCAGCTCACCGGACAGGCTTTTAACCGGGGAGCTGTTTTTT. This rearrangement joins TRBV18 to TRBJ2-2; 7 bases agree with TRBD1. This CDR3 spans 15 amino acids. Germline V CDR1 and CDR2: KGHSH, LQKENI. V dropped 3 bases and J dropped 5; count of bases not matched to a gene: 6.